This TCR beta chain was recovered during a study of identical twins. One entry per CDR3 protein results from TCRdb running MiXCR on the 5' RACE reads. The sample holds around 650,000 distinct CDR3 sequences; roughly 7.1% are singletons and the top ten take roughly 1.6%. This clonotype was detected a few times. CDR3 size: 16 residues. Germline assignment: CDR1 SGHKS and CDR2 YYEKEE (reference sequence). The V segment lost 2 bases and the J segment 8 bases; nucleotides outside the gene matches: 8. The same specimen was also included in a second study, on yellow fever vaccine responses in identical twins.

The J gene is TRBJ2-1, the V gene TRBV5-5, with 12 bases fitting TRBD2. This TCR was sampled from a woman under 30 in good health. Sequencing was done on a sample of PBMCs. This CDR3 is CASSFPPSGRVDEQFF. CDR3 DNA: TGTGCCAGCAGCTTCCCCCCTAGCGGGAGGGTCGATGAGCAGTTCTTC. Drawing the rest from reference TRBV5-5 and TRBJ2-1, the complete variable domain is DAGVTQSPTHLIKTRGQQVTLRCSPISGHKSVSWYQQVLGQGPQFIFQYYEKEERGRGNFPDRFSARQFPNYSSELNVNALLLGDSALYLCASSFPPSGRVDEQFFGPGTRLTVL.